The subject of this entry is one T cell receptor beta chain. Its antigen remains undetermined. No base-level quality is on record; no much larger clone is a single base apart. The CDR3, cysteine through phenylalanine, is 16 amino acids long. Just CDR3 DNA is preserved here, 48 bases in frame from base 1. As encoded in the germline V gene, CDR1 is SNHLY while CDR2 is FYNNEI. Trimming removed 5 bases from V and 2 bases from J; the gene matches leave 8 bases unexplained. The sample originates from a study of control samples from healthy donors and cancer patients (dated by TCRdb to about 2020). Library construction relied on the immunoSEQ multiplex PCR assay. TCRdb took this table from immuneACCESS and kept in-frame rearrangements with V and J called. Such tables lack part of the clones; where checked against another copy, unresolved V genes explain under half of the gap, and the rest is unexplained. This sample is represented by under 200,000 clones; 85% to 90% of them were singletons. In total, the top ten clones hold roughly 5.3% of the sample.

This clonotype was sampled from a woman aged 30 to 39 in good health. The sequenced material came from blood. The V gene is TRBV2 and the J gene is TRBJ2-3; 9 bases in the junction line up with TRBD2. The CDR3 amino acid sequence is: CASSTSGRSYTDTQYF. The DNA sequence follows: TGTGCCAGCAGTACGAGCGGGAGGTCCTACACAGATACGCAGTATTTT.